The clone carrying this T cell receptor (beta chain) has just a few counts. Its target is unknown. Each sample came from a Caucasian adult donor living in Nashville, Tennessee. This sample was included in a study of shared clonotypes between healthy human individuals. Produced via immunoSEQ multiplex PCR; TCRdb's table is partial and in-frame only. The sample yields roughly 1,000,000 clones, about 80% seen once. Regarding the study as a whole: Non-shared clonotypes showed lower generation probabilities than clonotypes common to all four donors. It was expected that sequencing depth would affect clonotype sharing among donors.

The germline V and J ends were trimmed by 6 bases and 4 bases, with 17 bases remaining between them. Germline-derived CDR1 and CDR2 are SNHLY and FYNNEI. The CDR3 is 15 residues long. The source of this sequence is a man aged 18 to 30 in good health. Some clones in this sample may be carry-over from other donors' samples. Specimen: memory CD4+ T cells from PBMCs. This sample's subset: CD45RA-negative fraction. This chain joins TRBV2 and TRBJ2-3; perhaps TRBD1 as D (7 bases). The CDR3 protein is CASRDSRGASDTQYF. The CDR3 bases are TGTGCCAGCAGGGATAGCAGGGGGGCGTCAGATACGCAGTATTTT.